This record concerns one TCR beta chain sequence. As yet, its antigen is unknown. The ends were cut back, 6 bases at V and 9 bases at J, with 23 bases in the middle. CDR1 SNHLY and CDR2 FYNNEI come from the germline V gene. CDR3 length: 15 amino acids. The assay was immunoSEQ multiplex PCR, and TCRdb's table has in-frame clones only and misses some. The data show 30,000 or so clones, around four fifths seen once. The entry originates in a study of STAT5B mutations in CD4+ large granular lymphocyte leukemia. Study-wide results and limits: No patients shared main leukemic clonotypes, though less than 30% appeared at low frequency elsewhere.

Sequencing was done on a sample of CD4+ T cells from blood buffy coats. V usage is TRBV2 and J usage is TRBJ1-1; D ambiguous. The TCR originated in a human donor in good health. The CDR3 nucleotides are TGTGCCAGCAGGGCACATCCCTCTCCCAGTGGTAAAGCTTTCTTT. Amino acids: CASRAHPSPSGKAFF.